The sequence of this TCR beta chain was determined in a study of T cell responses to AZD1222 COVID-19 vaccine. Looking at the study overall: Second-dose intervals near 4 or 12 weeks were combined. Findings and caveats of the study: Reportedly, nearly half of unique spike TCRs recognized epitopes outside B.1.351/B.1.1.7 mutations. Repertoires were obtained only post-peak T cell response.

This clone came up once. Its antigen is unknown. Sequencing was performed with immunoSEQ multiplex PCR; in TCRdb, only in-frame clones are kept and a portion is missing. The sample shows about 110,000 clones, around nine tenths of them seen only once. Germline loops: CDR1 SGHTA, CDR2 FQGTGA. Trimming cost V 5 bases and J 1 base; bases outside gene matches: 4. The CDR3 extends over 15 amino acids. Sequences were derived from peripheral blood, sampled on day 0 of AZD1222 vaccination. The source is an adult in good health. V usage is TRBV7-3 and J usage is TRBJ2-2, with 7 bases matching TRBD1. The CDR3 DNA reads TGTGCCAGCAGCCCAGACAGGGTGAACACCGGGGAGCTGTTTTTT. This codes for CASSPDRVNTGELFF.